The clone carrying this TCR beta chain has just a few counts. This sample was included in a study of T cells after yellow fever vaccination. Germline values: CDR1 SGHTA, CDR2 FQGNSA. The ends lost 3 bases at V and 11 bases at J; junction bases unmatched: 9. The length of the CDR3 is 14 residues. Each CDR3 protein gets one entry after TCRdb re-called the 5' RACE reads with MiXCR. The data contain about 340,000 distinct CDR3 sequences, roughly 8.7% of them singletons. This specimen consisted of PBMCs, obtained on the day of the first yellow fever vaccination. The chain couples TRBV7-2 to TRBJ2-3, with 9 positions matching TRBD1. The clonotype comes from a man between 18 and 29 years old who received the YFV17D yellow fever vaccine. CDR3 residues: CASSFSVRDREQYF. In nucleotides, the CDR3 is TGTGCCAGCAGCTTTAGCGTCCGGGACAGGGAGCAGTATTTT.